These 29 T cell receptor beta chains share one sample of origin, sequenced in a study of T cell responses to AZD1222 COVID-19 vaccine. The assay was immunoSEQ multiplex PCR, and TCRdb's table has in-frame clones only and misses some. Of 150,000 to 190,000 clones in the sample, roughly 90% were seen once. The sample in question was peripheral blood, obtained 28 days after the second AZD1222 dose. These receptors came from an adult who received the AZD1222 COVID-19 vaccine.

This CDR3 reads CASSSPAGPETQYF. In DNA, the CDR3 is TGCGCCAGCAGCTCTCCAGCGGGGCCGGAGACCCAGTACTTC. This rearrangement joins TRBV5-1 to TRBJ2-5; 7 bases map to TRBD2. The CDR3 totals 14 residues. J lost 5 bases, V lost 3 bases, and 7 bases had no gene match. Germline values: CDR1 SGHRS, CDR2 YFSETQ. The complete variable domain, with remaining parts taken from reference TRBV5-1 and TRBJ2-5, reads KAGVTQTPRYLIKTRGQQVTLSCSPISGHRSVSWYQQTPGQGLQFLFEYFSETQRNKGNFPGRFSGRQFSNSRSEMNVSTLELGDSALYLCASSSPAGPETQYFGPGTRLLVL.

This chain links TRBV5-1 with TRBJ1-1; D remains unclear. CDR1 is SGHRS, CDR2 YFSETQ, per germline. The CDR3 runs to 13 residues. V lost 4 bases and J lost 3, with 10 bases in between. CDR3 amino acids: CASSPPGDTEAFF. CDR3 DNA sequence: TGCGCCAGCAGCCCCCCTGGAGACACTGAAGCTTTCTTT.

This chain connects TRBV27 to TRBJ2-7; 8 bases fit TRBD2. Trimming at V came to 4 bases and at J to 2 bases, leaving 16 bases not matched to a gene. This CDR3 region has 18 residues. Germline V gene sequence: CDR1 MNHEY, CDR2 SMNVEV (reference sequence). This chain's CDR3 is CASSSTHRGRGATYEQYF. The CDR3 DNA reads as TGTGCCAGCAGTTCCACCCATCGTGGGCGGGGGGCGACCTACGAGCAGTACTTC.

The V call is TRBV11-2, the J call TRBJ1-3; possible D gene TRBD1, 5 bases. V lost 5 bases and J 0 bases, leaving 8 bases between the germline ends. CDR3 length: 14 residues. Germline CDR1 SGHAT, CDR2 FQNNGV. Written as DNA, the CDR3 is TGTGCCAGCAGCCGGGACTTCTCTGGAAACACCATATATTTT. This translates into CASSRDFSGNTIYF.

The CDR3 here is CASSMGRMEQFF. CDR3 nucleotides: TGTGCCAGTAGTATGGGGCGAATGGAGCAGTTCTTC. V gene TRBV19 combines with J gene TRBJ2-1; maybe TRBD1 (5 bases). Germline V gives CDR1 LNHDA, CDR2 SQIVND (reference sequence). Deletions cut 3 bases from V and 10 bases from J, with 10 bases between. The CDR3 has 12 residues.

The chain is built from TRBV3-1 (or the pseudogene TRBV3-2) and TRBJ2-1; D unclear. The CDR3 sequence is 14 residues long. Deletions cut 0 bases from V and 5 bases from J, with 8 bases between. The germline CDR1 and CDR2 sequences are LGHDT and YNNKEL (reference sequence). This CDR3 reads CASSQDLLDNEQFF. The DNA for the CDR3 is TGTGCCAGCAGCCAAGATCTACTTGACAATGAGCAGTTCTTC.

The chain recombines TRBV18 with TRBJ1-1; D ambiguous. Per germline, CDR1 KGHSH and CDR2 LQKENI. The V and J ends lost 2 bases and 0 bases respectively, with 13 bases between them. This CDR3 has 16 amino acids. The CDR3 loop reads CASSPEAAGMNTEAFF. Here the CDR3 DNA reads TGTGCCAGCTCACCAGAGGCGGCGGGGATGAACACTGAAGCTTTCTTT. The whole variable domain, filled in from reference TRBV18 and TRBJ1-1, reads NAGVMQNPRHLVRRRGQEARLRCSPMKGHSHVYWYRQLPEEGLKFMVYLQKENIIDESGMPKERFSAEFPKEGPSILRIQQVVRGDSAAYFCASSPEAAGMNTEAFFGQGTRLTVV.

V is TRBV6-2 or TRBV6-3 and J is TRBJ2-7, with D possibly TRBD2 on 6 matching bases. The CDR3 is 19 residues long. Trimming removed 4 bases at V and 6 bases at J, with 31 bases between. From germline, CDR1 is MNHEY and CDR2 SVGEGT. CDR3 sequence: CASSSELASVTPRYFEQYF. CDR3 in DNA: TGTGCCAGCAGTTCCGAGCTAGCGTCCGTCACCCCGCGGTACTTCGAGCAGTACTTC.

The chain uses TRBV19 and TRBJ1-3; D is uncertain. V lost 0 bases and J lost 0, with 9 bases in between. Germline V gene data show CDR1 as LNHDA and CDR2 as SQIVND (reference sequence). There are 16 residues in the CDR3. The CDR3 nucleotides are TGTGCCAGTAGTATAGAGGCCGCGAGCTCTGGAAACACCATATATTTT. Residues: CASSIEAASSGNTIYF.

This sequence joins TRBV10-3 and TRBJ1-1; D is perhaps TRBD1 (5 bases). The CDR3 runs 12 residues. The germline V and J ends were trimmed by 0 bases and 8 bases, with 7 bases remaining between them. Germline-derived CDR1 and CDR2 are ENHRY and SYGVKD. As DNA, the CDR3 is TGTGCCATCAGTGAGTCCTACAGGGAAGCTTTCTTT. Translated: CAISESYREAFF.

The chain employs TRBV7-9 and TRBJ2-3; D may be TRBD1 or TRBD2 (5 bases each). This CDR3 spans 15 amino acids. The V gene's germline CDR1 is SEHNR and CDR2 FQNEAQ (reference sequence). V lost 5 bases, J lost 4 bases, and 16 bases lay in between. The CDR3 loop is CASSPGGARADTQYF. Written as DNA, the CDR3 is TGTGCCAGCAGCCCAGGAGGCGCCAGGGCAGATACGCAGTATTTT.

The rearrangement uses TRBV6-5 and TRBJ1-6; D uncertain. V lost 6 bases, J lost 0 bases, and 9 bases lay in between. The CDR3 length is 15 residues. Per germline, CDR1 MNHEY and CDR2 SVGAGI. CDR3 DNA: TGTGCCAGCAGACCTCCAGCCTCCTATAATTCACCCCTCCACTTT. Residues: CASRPPASYNSPLHF.

The chain combines TRBV2 with TRBJ1-1; D ambiguous. The CDR3 is 13 amino acids. Trimming left V 3 bases short and J 3 bases short, with 8 bases between. In germline, CDR1 is SNHLY, CDR2 FYNNEI. DNA for the CDR3: TGTGCCAGCAGTGAGACGGGTCACACTGAAGCTTTCTTT. Its translation: CASSETGHTEAFF.

The genes are TRBV3-1 (or the pseudogene TRBV3-2) and TRBJ2-1, with a tentative D call TRBD2 (6 bases). Deletions cut 1 base from V and 1 base from J, with 8 bases between. Germline-derived CDR1 and CDR2 are LGHDT and YNNKEL (reference sequence). The CDR3 spans 15 residues. The CDR3: CASSQAGASYNEQFF. The DNA of the CDR3 is TGTGCCAGCAGCCAAGCGGGAGCGTCCTACAATGAGCAGTTCTTC.

The chain has TRBV7-2 and TRBJ1-2; no clear D. V lost 2 bases and J 4 bases, leaving 14 bases between the germline ends. The CDR3 has 15 residues. Germline V lookup: CDR1 SGHTA, CDR2 FQGNSA. The DNA of the CDR3 is TGTGCCAGCAGCTTACCGAAGGCAGGACTCTATGGCTACACCTTC. Translated: CASSLPKAGLYGYTF. Full variable domain (remainder filled in from reference TRBV7-2 and TRBJ1-2): GAGVSQSPSNKVTEKGKDVELRCDPISGHTALYWYRQSLGQGLEFLIYFQGNSAPDKSGLPSDRFSAERTGGSVSTLTIQRTQQEDSAVYLCASSLPKAGLYGYTFGSGTRLTVV.

The genes are TRBV7-2 and TRBJ2-2; D might be TRBD2 (7 bases). Germline V lookup: CDR1 SGHTA, CDR2 FQGNSA. The V gene lost 2 bases and the J gene lost 4 bases, with 11 bases spanning the gap. There are 15 residues in the CDR3. The DNA for the CDR3 is TGTGCCAGCAGCTTACGAGGGGGGGCCACCGGGGAGCTGTTTTTT. Protein product: CASSLRGGATGELFF.

This clone was counted many times. The chain links TRBV2 to TRBJ1-1; D call uncertain. CDR3 length: 16 amino acids. Per the germline V gene, CDR1 is SNHLY and CDR2 is FYNNEI. V lost 3 bases and J 2 bases, leaving 16 bases between the germline ends. DNA for the CDR3: TGTGCCAGCAGTGACCGTATCGGGAGAACTAACACTGAAGCTTTCTTT. It encodes CASSDRIGRTNTEAFF.

The chain carries TRBV28 and TRBJ1-1, with unresolved D. The CDR3 contains 14 residues. Germline V CDR1 and CDR2: MDHEN, SYDVKM. Trimming pared 6 bases from V and 1 base from J, leaving 12 bases between. Here the CDR3 DNA reads TGTGCCAGCAGCACGAGCTGGGGGAACACTGAAGCTTTCTTT. Translating it yields CASSTSWGNTEAFF.

The chain couples TRBV3-1 (or the pseudogene TRBV3-2) to TRBJ2-1; D not resolved. Germline values: CDR1 LGHDT, CDR2 YNNKEL (reference sequence). V was shortened by 4 bases and J by 11 bases, with 12 bases between the two germline ends. The CDR3 length is 12 residues. The CDR3, as DNA: TGTGCCAGCAGCCGTACTCCGGTAAAGCAGTTCTTC. Translating it yields CASSRTPVKQFF.

This chain joins TRBV12-3 or TRBV12-4 and TRBJ2-7; D may match TRBD1 or TRBD2 (5 bases each). V was cut by 6 bases and J by 7 bases, with 16 bases left in between. The CDR3 sequence is 13 residues long. The CDR3 DNA sequence: TGTGCCAGCAGGGGGACGGCGCTCGGTGAGCAGTACTTC. Its protein is CASRGTALGEQYF.

J is TRBJ1-4 and V is TRBV7-2, with a possible D match to TRBD1 (5 bases). Germline loops: CDR1 SGHTA, CDR2 FQGNSA. V lost 5 bases to trimming and J lost 8 bases, with 18 bases between them. The CDR3 sequence is 15 residues long. DNA of the CDR3: TGTGCCAGCAGCGGCAGGCGGGGCCGTGAGGAAAAACTGTTTTTT. It translates to CASSGRRGREEKLFF.

CDR3 sequence (DNA): TGTGCCAGTAGTCCAGAGCGGGAGCCCTACGAGCAGTACTTC. It encodes CASSPEREPYEQYF. The rearrangement joins TRBV19 to TRBJ2-7; 8 bases line up with TRBD2. This CDR3 spans 14 amino acids. Germline loops: CDR1 LNHDA, CDR2 SQIVND (reference sequence). The V and J ends lost 5 bases and 2 bases, in that order; junction bases with no gene match: 5.

V gene TRBV4-1 combines with J gene TRBJ2-1; a possible D gene is TRBD2 (6 bases). Germline CDR1 and CDR2: MGHRA and YSYEKL. The CDR3 loop spans 14 amino acids. V lost 5 bases and J lost 10, with 18 bases in between. This CDR3 is CASSTTGGAKEQFF. CDR3 DNA: TGCGCCAGCAGCACGACGGGCGGGGCCAAGGAGCAGTTCTTC.

V usage is TRBV5-5 and J usage is TRBJ1-2; the D gene is possibly TRBD1 (5 bases). The CDR3 runs 14 residues. Trimming took off 0 bases at V and 4 bases at J, with 10 bases between the two ends. Germline V gene lookup returns CDR1 SGHKS and CDR2 YYEKEE (reference sequence). The DNA for the CDR3 is TGTGCCAGCAGCTTGGGCCAGGGTACCTATGGCTACACCTTC. Its translation: CASSLGQGTYGYTF.

The chain joins TRBV27 to TRBJ2-1; a possible D gene is TRBD2 (6 bases). This CDR3 contains 16 residues. Germline assignment: CDR1 MNHEY and CDR2 SMNVEV (reference sequence). V was trimmed by 6 bases and J by 4 bases, leaving 19 bases between them. CDR3 residues: CASSLRSGLNYNEQFF. Written as DNA, the CDR3 is TGTGCCAGCAGCCTCAGATCGGGACTGAATTACAATGAGCAGTTCTTC.

This clone was seen just once. The same CDR3 can be traced to other DNA sequences in this sample. The chain combines TRBV5-1 with TRBJ1-2; no clear D. Germline-derived CDR1 and CDR2 are SGHRS and YFSETQ. V dropped 0 bases and J dropped 4 bases, with 4 bases sitting between them. The CDR3 has 12 amino acids. The CDR3 region has the DNA TGCGCCAGCAGCTTGGCCGGCTATGGCTACACCTTC. It yields the protein CASSLAGYGYTF.

The chain uses TRBV20-1 and TRBJ2-7; D ambiguous. CDR3 size: 11 residues. The V gene lost 1 base and the J gene lost 2 bases, with 3 bases spanning the gap. Germline V gives CDR1 DFQATT, CDR2 SNEGSKA (reference sequence). The CDR3 DNA is TGCAGTGCTAGAGGCACCTACGAGCAGTACTTC. This encodes CSARGTYEQYF.

This chain uses TRBV28 with TRBJ2-7, with D perhaps assigned TRBD1 or TRBD2 (6 bases each). Trimming took 7 bases from V and 4 from J, leaving 11 bases between them. The CDR3 runs to 12 residues. Germline CDR1 reads MDHEN; CDR2 reads SYDVKM. The chain's CDR3 is CASTLGGYEQYF. The CDR3 nucleotides read TGTGCCAGCACTCTAGGGGGGTACGAGCAGTACTTC.

This clone was counted once. V is TRBV10-3 and J is TRBJ2-5; 7 nucleotides match TRBD2. After removal of 2 bases from V and 4 bases from J, the junction contained 4 bases not matched to a gene. This CDR3 is 14 amino acids long. The germline gives CDR1 ENHRY, CDR2 SYGVKD. The CDR3 DNA follows: TGTGCCATCAGTGAGAGCGGGAAGGGAGAGACCCAGTACTTC. The encoded protein is CAISESGKGETQYF.